This T cell receptor (beta chain) derives from a study of T-cell memory formation after mild COVID-19. Study information: Largely donor-specific sequence clusters came from a couple of donors. Notes on the study in general: Clones that contracted clustered mainly in CM and EM if CD4+ and in EMRA if CD8+.

TCRdb independently ran MiXCR on the 5' RACE reads; one entry per CDR3 protein. This table has approximately 180,000 distinct CDR3 sequences, roughly 17% appearing once. The length of the CDR3 is 13 residues. Trimming removed 5 bases from V and 4 bases from J, with 11 bases in between. CDR1 is SGHTA, CDR2 FQGNSA, per germline. Concerning this clonotype: The antigen is not known.

The source is an adult woman who had mild COVID-19 (a few samples of this study predate the infection). Cell type and time point are not known. Sequencing used PBMCs or a T cell subset sorted from them (not recorded which). The V gene is TRBV7-2, the J gene TRBJ2-5, with a tentative D call TRBD2 (6 bases). This chain's CDR3 is CASSRGTLETQYF. The CDR3 nucleotides are TGTGCCAGCAGCAGAGGGACTCTAGAGACCCAGTACTTC.